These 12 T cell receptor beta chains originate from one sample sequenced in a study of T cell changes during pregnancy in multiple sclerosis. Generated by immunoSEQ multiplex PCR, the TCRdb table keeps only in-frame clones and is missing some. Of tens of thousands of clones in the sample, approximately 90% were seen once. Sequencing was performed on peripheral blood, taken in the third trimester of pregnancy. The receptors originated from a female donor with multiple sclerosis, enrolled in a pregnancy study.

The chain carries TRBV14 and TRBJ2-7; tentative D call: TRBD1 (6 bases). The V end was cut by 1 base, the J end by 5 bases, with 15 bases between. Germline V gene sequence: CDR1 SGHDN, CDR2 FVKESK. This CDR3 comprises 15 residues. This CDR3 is CASSQAQGQLDEQYF. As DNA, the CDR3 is TGTGCCAGCAGCCAAGCTCAGGGGCAGCTGGACGAGCAGTACTTC.

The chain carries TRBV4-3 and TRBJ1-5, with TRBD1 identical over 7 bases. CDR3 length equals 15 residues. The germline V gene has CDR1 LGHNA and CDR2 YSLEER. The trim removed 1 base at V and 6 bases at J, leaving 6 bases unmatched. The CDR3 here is CASSQATGQRQPQHF. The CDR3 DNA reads TGCGCCAGCAGCCAAGCCACGGGACAGCGTCAGCCCCAGCATTTT.

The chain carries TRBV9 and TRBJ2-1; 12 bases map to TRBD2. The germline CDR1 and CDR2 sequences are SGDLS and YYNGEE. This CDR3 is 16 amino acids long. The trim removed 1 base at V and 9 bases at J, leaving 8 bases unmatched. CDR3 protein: CASSVRLTSGGSEQFF. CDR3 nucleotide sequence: TGTGCCAGCAGCGTAAGATTGACTAGCGGGGGAAGTGAGCAGTTCTTC.

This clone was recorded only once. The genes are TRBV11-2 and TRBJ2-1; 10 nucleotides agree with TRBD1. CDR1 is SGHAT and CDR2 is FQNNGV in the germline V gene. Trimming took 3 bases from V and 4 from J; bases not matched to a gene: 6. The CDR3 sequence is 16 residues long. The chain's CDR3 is CASSLGQGLVYNEQFF. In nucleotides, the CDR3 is TGTGCCAGCAGCTTGGGACAGGGGTTGGTTTACAATGAGCAGTTCTTC.

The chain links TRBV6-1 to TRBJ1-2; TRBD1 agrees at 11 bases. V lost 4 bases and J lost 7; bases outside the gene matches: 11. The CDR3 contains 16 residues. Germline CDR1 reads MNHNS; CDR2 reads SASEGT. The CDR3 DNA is TGTGCCAGCAGTGCGTATGGACAGGGGGCTGATGGTGGCTACACCTTC. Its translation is CASSAYGQGADGGYTF.

CDR3 protein: CASSPSGQGANEQYF. In DNA form, the CDR3 reads TGTGCCAGCTCACCGTCGGGACAGGGGGCCAACGAGCAGTACTTC. The gene calls are TRBV18 and TRBJ2-7, with 12 bases aligning to TRBD1. Germline V lookup: CDR1 KGHSH, CDR2 LQKENI. CDR3 length equals 15 residues. Trimming at V came to 3 bases and at J to 5 bases, leaving 5 bases not matched to a gene. Using reference TRBV18 and TRBJ2-7 for the parts outside the CDR3, the full variable domain is NAGVMQNPRHLVRRRGQEARLRCSPMKGHSHVYWYRQLPEEGLKFMVYLQKENIIDESGMPKERFSAEFPKEGPSILRIQQVVRGDSAAYFCASSPSGQGANEQYFGPGTRLTVT.

In nucleotides, the CDR3 is TGCGCCAGCAGCCGCACTACTAGCGGGGGGTCCGGCGAACAGTTCTTC. It yields the protein CASSRTTSGGSGEQFF. The chain uses TRBV5-1 and TRBJ2-1; TRBD2 aligns across 12 bases. Trimming removed 4 bases from V and 13 bases from J; junction bases left unmatched: 15. CDR1 and CDR2 (germline): SGHRS, YFSETQ. CDR3 length: 16 residues.

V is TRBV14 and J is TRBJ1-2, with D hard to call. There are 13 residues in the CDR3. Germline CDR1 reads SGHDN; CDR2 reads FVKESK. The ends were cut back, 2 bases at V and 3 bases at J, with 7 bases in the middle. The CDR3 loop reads CASSQWADYGYTF. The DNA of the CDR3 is TGTGCCAGCAGCCAATGGGCAGACTATGGCTACACCTTC.

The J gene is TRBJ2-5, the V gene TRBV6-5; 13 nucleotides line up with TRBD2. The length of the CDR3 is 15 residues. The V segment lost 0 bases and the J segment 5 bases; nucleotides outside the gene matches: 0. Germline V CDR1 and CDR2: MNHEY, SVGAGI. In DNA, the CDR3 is TGTGCCAGCAGTTACTCGACTAGCGGGGGGGAGACCCAGTACTTC. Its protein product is CASSYSTSGGETQYF.

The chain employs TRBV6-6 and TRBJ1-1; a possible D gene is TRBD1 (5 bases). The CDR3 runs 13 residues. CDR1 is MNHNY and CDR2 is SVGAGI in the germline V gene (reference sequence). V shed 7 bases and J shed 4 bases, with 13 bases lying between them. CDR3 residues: CASTRTGGTEAFF. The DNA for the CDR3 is TGTGCCAGCACCCGCACCGGGGGCACTGAAGCTTTCTTT.

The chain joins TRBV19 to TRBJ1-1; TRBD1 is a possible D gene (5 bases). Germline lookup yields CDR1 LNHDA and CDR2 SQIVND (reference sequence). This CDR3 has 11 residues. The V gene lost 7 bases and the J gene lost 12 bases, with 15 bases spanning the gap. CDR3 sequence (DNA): TGTGCCAGTATCACCCGGCGGGGGACTTTCTTT. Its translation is CASITRRGTFF. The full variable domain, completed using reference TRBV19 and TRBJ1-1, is DGGITQSPKYLFRKEGQNVTLSCEQNLNHDAMYWYRQDPGQGLRLIYYSQIVNDFQKGDIAEGYSVSREKKESFPLTVTSAQKNPTAFYLCASITRRGTFFGQGTRLTVV.

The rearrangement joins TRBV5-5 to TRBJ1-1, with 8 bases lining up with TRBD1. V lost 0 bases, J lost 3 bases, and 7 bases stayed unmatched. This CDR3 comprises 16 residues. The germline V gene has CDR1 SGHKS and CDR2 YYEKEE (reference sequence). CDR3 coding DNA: TGTGCCAGCAGCTTGGAGGGGGACAGGAGGTACACTGAAGCTTTCTTT. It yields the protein CASSLEGDRRYTEAFF.